This is a list of T cell receptor beta chains from one sample in a study of T cells in localized non-small cell lung cancer. Measured with immunoSEQ multiplex PCR; TCRdb has only the in-frame clones, and not every one. The sample yields 10,000 to 13,000 clones, 60% to 75% seen once. The sample consisted of peripheral blood, taken before any cancer treatment. These receptors came from a male donor at least 60 years old with stage I lung adenocarcinoma. Both conserved end residues are part of each CDR3. Fields, in order: J gene, D gene, V gene, clone size, CDR3 protein, CDR3 DNA. A D gene is named only where the DNA matches it firmly. The size field is filled for only some rows; it gives once, few, many or a size class.

TRBJ1-6 TRBD1 TRBV6-1 once CATNRQGNNSPLHF TGTGCCACCAATCGACAGGGGAATAATTCACCCCTCCACTTT
TRBJ1-2 . TRBV14 few CASSQTQGRRLGGYTF TGTGCCAGCAGCCAGACGCAAGGTCGCCGGCTTGGTGGCTACACCTTC
TRBJ2-1 . TRBV6-5 . CASTADSYNEQFF TGTGCCAGCACGGCAGATTCCTACAATGAGCAGTTCTTC
TRBJ1-6 . TRBV16 once CASSMGFGESPLHF TGTGCCAGCAGTATGGGATTCGGGGAGTCACCCCTCCACTTT
TRBJ1-3 TRBD1 TRBV7-2 . CASSRDTGARGNTIYF TGTGCCAGCAGCCGGGATACAGGGGCCCGTGGAAACACCATATATTTT
TRBJ2-3 . TRBV7-2 . CASSLGSSDTQYF TGTGCCAGCAGCTTAGGGTCCTCGGATACGCAGTATTTT
TRBJ2-1 . TRBV5-1 once CASSLFGQSSYNEQFF TGCGCCAGCAGCTTGTTTGGACAGAGCTCCTACAATGAGCAGTTCTTC
TRBJ2-7 . TRBV6-1 . CATRTGYEQYF TGTGCCACCAGAACTGGATACGAGCAGTACTTC
TRBJ1-3 TRBD1 TRBV4-2 . CASSQDRIRTGWGNTIYF TGTGCCAGCAGCCAAGATCGCATACGGACAGGGTGGGGAAACACCATATATTTT
TRBJ1-4 . TRBV28 . CASSGIREKLFF TGTGCCAGCAGTGGGATAAGGGAAAAACTGTTTTTT
TRBJ1-5 . TRBV19 . CASSWTVNSNQPQHF TGTGCCAGTAGTTGGACAGTTAATAGCAATCAGCCCCAGCATTTT
TRBJ2-1 . TRBV9 once CASSVQPDYNEQFF TGTGCCAGCAGCGTACAACCAGATTACAATGAGCAGTTCTTC
TRBJ2-1 . TRBV7-9 . CASSFALHEQFF TGTGCCAGCAGCTTCGCCCTGCATGAGCAGTTCTTC
TRBJ1-3 . TRBV5-6 few CASSGRGVLPGNTIYF TGTGCCAGCAGTGGACGAGGCGTTCTTCCTGGAAACACCATATATTTT
TRBJ2-1 TRBD2 TRBV7-9 . CASSGSGTSGEQFF TGTGCCAGCAGCGGATCCGGGACTAGCGGTGAGCAGTTCTTC
TRBJ1-5 TRBD1 TRBV6-6 once CASSFTGAREPQHF TGTGCCAGCAGTTTCACAGGGGCCCGTGAACCCCAGCATTTT
TRBJ1-1 . TRBV27 . CASSLREQNTEAFF TGTGCCAGCAGTCTACGGGAACAGAACACTGAAGCTTTCTTT
TRBJ1-3 . TRBV9 . CASSPRGQQGGSGNTIYF TGTGCCAGCAGCCCCCGAGGCCAACAGGGAGGCTCTGGAAACACCATATATTTT
TRBJ2-7 TRBD1 TRBV6-5 . CASNRQGAGYEQYF TGTGCCAGCAACCGACAGGGGGCGGGATACGAGCAGTACTTC
TRBJ2-1 TRBD1 TRBV28 . CASTKGGQGANEQFF TGTGCCAGCACCAAGGGGGGACAGGGGGCTAATGAGCAGTTCTTC
TRBJ1-6 . TRBV10-3 . CAIGAASRNSPLHF TGTGCCATCGGGGCGGCCTCTCGTAATTCACCCCTCCACTTT
TRBJ2-1 TRBD2 TRBV4-3 . CASSRVLAGYNEQFF TGCGCCAGCAGCCGCGTTTTAGCGGGCTACAATGAGCAGTTCTTC
TRBJ2-3 TRBD1 TRBV29-1 . CSVVGTGVLYDTQYF TGCAGCGTTGTAGGGACAGGGGTCCTGTACGATACGCAGTATTTT
TRBJ1-1 . TRBV18 . CATRFAKNTEAFF TGTGCCACCCGATTCGCCAAGAACACTGAAGCTTTCTTT
TRBJ1-6 . TRBV7-2 . CASSLEAYSPLHF TGTGCCAGCAGCTTAGAGGCTTATTCACCCCTCCACTTT
TRBJ2-2 TRBD1 TRBV6-5 . CASSFTDRGPGELFF TGTGCCAGCAGTTTCACGGACAGGGGCCCCGGGGAGCTGTTTTTT
TRBJ1-1 . TRBV5-5 . CASSLLQESRTEAFF TGTGCCAGCAGCTTATTACAGGAATCGAGGACTGAAGCTTTCTTT
TRBJ2-7 . TRBV4-3 . CASSQDYKDISYEQYF TGCGCCAGCAGCCAAGACTATAAAGACATCTCCTACGAGCAGTACTTC
TRBJ2-7 . TRBV10-3 once CAISGLGSEKQSSYEQYF TGTGCCATCAGTGGTCTGGGTTCTGAAAAACAAAGCTCCTACGAGCAGTACTTC
TRBJ1-1 TRBD1 TRBV7-6 few CASSLVSGGNTEAFF TGTGCCAGCAGCTTAGTTTCAGGGGGCAACACTGAAGCTTTCTTT
TRBJ1-5 . TRBV28 . CASSLPRRYNQPQHF TGTGCCAGCAGTTTACCGAGACGGTACAATCAGCCCCAGCATTTT
TRBJ2-7 TRBD1 TRBV9 . CASSFRDRGYTYEQYF TGTGCCAGCAGCTTCCGGGACAGGGGATACACCTACGAGCAGTACTTC
TRBJ2-5 . TRBV27 . CASSFRSGADTNQETQYF TGTGCCAGCAGTTTTAGATCTGGAGCTGATACGAACCAAGAGACCCAGTACTTC
TRBJ2-7 . TRBV28 . CASRLQGDRSYEQYF TGTGCCAGCAGGCTCCAGGGTGACAGGTCCTACGAGCAGTACTTC
TRBJ2-5 . TRBV19 . CASSPIWSEGQETQYF TGTGCCAGTAGTCCTATTTGGTCAGAGGGCCAAGAGACCCAGTACTTC
TRBJ1-2 . TRBV5-5 . CACREGPARDRYTF TGTGCCTGTCGGGAGGGCCCGGCGCGAGATCGCTACACCTTC
TRBJ1-6 . TRBV4-1 . CASSGWLKGSPLHF TGTGCCAGCAGCGGTTGGTTGAAAGGGTCACCCCTCCACTTT
TRBJ2-5 . TRBV5-4 . CASSLAGVQETQYF TGTGCCAGCAGCTTAGCGGGTGTACAAGAGACCCAGTACTTC
TRBJ1-3 . TRBV7-3 medium-sized CASSLTRRRDTIYF TGTGCCAGCAGCTTAACGCGTCGGAGAGACACCATATATTTT
TRBJ2-2 . TRBV19 . CATSNSNTGELFF TGTGCCACGTCCAATTCGAACACCGGGGAGCTGTTTTTT
TRBJ1-4 . TRBV29-1 . CSALATNEKLFF TGCAGCGCCCTTGCAACTAATGAAAAACTGTTTTTT
TRBJ2-1 TRBD1 TRBV19 once CASSSRDRGNREQFF TGTGCCAGTAGTTCCAGGGACAGGGGAAACCGTGAGCAGTTCTTC
TRBJ1-1 . TRBV7-8 . CASSYQGGRQGNTEAFF TGTGCCAGCAGCTACCAGGGTGGTCGGCAAGGGAACACTGAAGCTTTCTTT
TRBJ2-2 TRBD2 TRBV4-1 few CASSQVGLAVNTGELFF TGCGCCAGCAGCCAAGTAGGACTAGCGGTGAACACCGGGGAGCTGTTTTTT
TRBJ2-5 TRBD2 TRBV11-2 . CASSSQRLAGGETQYF TGTGCCAGCAGCTCTCAAAGACTAGCGGGGGGGGAGACCCAGTACTTC
TRBJ1-2 . TRBV5-4 . CASSLGPGANYGYTF TGTGCCAGCAGCTTGGGGCCAGGGGCGAACTATGGCTACACCTTC
TRBJ1-6 . TRBV12-5 . CASRQSSYNSPLHF TGTGCTAGCCGTCAGAGCTCCTATAATTCACCCCTCCACTTT
TRBJ2-3 . TRBV5-1 . CARCGLPDTQYF TGCGCCAGGTGTGGACTACCAGATACGCAGTATTTT
TRBJ2-3 . TRBV25-1 once CASSEYGMVDTQYF TGTGCCAGCAGTGAATACGGAATGGTGGATACGCAGTATTTT
TRBJ2-2 . TRBV4-2 few CASSQYQDQNTGELFF TGTGCCAGCAGCCAATACCAGGACCAGAACACCGGGGAGCTGTTTTTT
TRBJ2-3 TRBD2 TRBV5-1 . CASSLGGGASDTQYF TGCGCCAGCAGCTTGGGCGGGGGGGCCTCAGATACGCAGTATTTT
TRBJ1-4 . TRBV5-1 once CASSFSSSNEKLFF TGCGCCAGCAGCTTCTCTTCCTCTAATGAAAAACTGTTTTTT
TRBJ2-1 TRBD2 TRBV11-2 . CASSLGLADGGEQFF TGTGCCAGCAGCTTAGGCCTAGCGGATGGGGGTGAGCAGTTCTTC
TRBJ2-3 . TRBV19 . CASSIGQGQARDTQYF TGTGCCAGTAGTATAGGCCAGGGGCAGGCAAGAGATACGCAGTATTTT
TRBJ1-1 . TRBV5-1 . CASSRDRTYTEAFF TGCGCCAGCAGCCGCGACAGGACCTACACTGAAGCTTTCTTT
TRBJ2-3 . TRBV7-9 . CASSLTGGSRARDTQYF TGTGCCAGCAGCTTAACGGGGGGCAGTCGGGCTAGAGATACGCAGTATTTT
TRBJ1-1 . TRBV7-3 once CASSLDRRNTEAFF TGTGCCAGCAGCTTAGACAGGAGGAACACTGAAGCTTTCTTT
TRBJ1-5 . TRBV6-1 . CASTYTGYQPQHF TGTGCCAGCACCTATACAGGGTATCAGCCCCAGCATTTT
TRBJ1-3 . TRBV6-5 once CASRRDVGAGNTIYF TGTGCCAGCAGGCGGGACGTCGGGGCTGGAAACACCATATATTTT
TRBJ1-3 . TRBV6-5 . CASKPSSGNTIYF TGTGCCAGCAAACCGAGCTCTGGAAACACCATATATTTT